Listed here is a single TCR beta chain. This record comes from a study of blood T cell repertoires in COVID-19. About the research overall: Samples of COVID-19 (acute and convalescent) were obtained from the United States, Italy and Spain. T cells, B-cell-depleted T cells, or PBMCs supplied cDNA or gDNA.

Original handling: Nucleated cell counts were estimated from reference gene primer amplification. Here immunoSEQ multiplex PCR was the method, and the copy in TCRdb shows in-frame clones only, minus some. V, J and clone size reflect that table, while D and trimming were determined from the DNA. Of about 160,000 clones in the sample, about 88% are singletons; the top ten hold about 1%. V lost 6 bases and J lost 7; bases outside the gene matches: 10. The CDR3 totals 15 residues. Germline V gene sequence: CDR1 WSHSY, CDR2 SAAADI. Sequenced input: peripheral blood. V is TRBV10-2 and J is TRBJ2-1; 9 bases line up with TRBD1. The receptor comes from a man in his forties or fifties with acute or convalescent COVID-19. The CDR3 nucleotides read TGCGCCAGCAGCGGGGATCCAGGGACAGGGAATGAGCAGTTCTTC. It is translated as CASSGDPGTGNEQFF.